The 2 T cell receptor beta chains reported below all come from one sample, sequenced in a study of blood T cells in healthy people across ages. Next came a second PCR, run for roughly 6 to 11 cycles, which used a sample-barcoded 5' primer along with a J-beta primer mix. In TCRdb, the 5' RACE reads were re-called with MiXCR into one record per CDR3 protein. The table lists about 1,500,000 distinct CDR3 sequences, about 30% of them singletons, with 7% to 9% in the top ten. The sample was blood. The receptors derive from a woman aged 25-40 years in good health.

CDR3 nucleotides: TGTGCCAACAGCCCCCGGGACAGGGGTGGAAATGAGCAGTTCTTC. As protein: CANSPRDRGGNEQFF. This rearrangement joins TRBV12-3 or TRBV12-4 to TRBJ2-1; 10 bases are shared with TRBD1. The CDR3 has 15 amino acids. The V gene end was trimmed by 10 bases and the J gene end by 7 bases; junction bases not matched to a gene: 13.

This clonotype was seen a handful of times. V and J are TRBV5-1 and TRBJ2-1, with a weak D call TRBD2 (6 bases). This CDR3 has 14 residues. Trimming pared 9 bases from V and 3 bases from J, leaving 16 bases between. CDR1 and CDR2 from the germline V gene are SGHRS and YFSETQ. This chain's CDR3 is CANTVGGLYNEQFF. The DNA of the CDR3 is TGCGCCAACACCGTGGGGGGACTCTACAATGAGCAGTTCTTC.